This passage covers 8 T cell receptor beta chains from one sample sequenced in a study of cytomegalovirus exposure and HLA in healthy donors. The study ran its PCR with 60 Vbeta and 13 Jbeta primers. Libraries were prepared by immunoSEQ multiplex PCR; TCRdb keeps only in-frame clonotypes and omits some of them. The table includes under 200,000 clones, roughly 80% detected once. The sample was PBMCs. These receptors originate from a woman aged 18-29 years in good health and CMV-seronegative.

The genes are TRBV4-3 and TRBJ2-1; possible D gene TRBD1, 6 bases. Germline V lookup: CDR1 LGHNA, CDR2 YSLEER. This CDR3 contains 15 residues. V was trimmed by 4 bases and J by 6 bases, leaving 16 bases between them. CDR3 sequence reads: CASSLEAGTSNEQFF. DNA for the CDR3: TGCGCCAGCAGCCTCGAAGCCGGGACATCCAATGAGCAGTTCTTC.

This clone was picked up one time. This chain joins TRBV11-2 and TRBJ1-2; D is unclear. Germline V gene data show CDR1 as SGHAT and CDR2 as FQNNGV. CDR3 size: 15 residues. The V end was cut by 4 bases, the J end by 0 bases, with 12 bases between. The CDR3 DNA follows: TGTGCCAGCAGCTATGGACCGCGGGCTAACTATGGCTACACCTTC. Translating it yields CASSYGPRANYGYTF.

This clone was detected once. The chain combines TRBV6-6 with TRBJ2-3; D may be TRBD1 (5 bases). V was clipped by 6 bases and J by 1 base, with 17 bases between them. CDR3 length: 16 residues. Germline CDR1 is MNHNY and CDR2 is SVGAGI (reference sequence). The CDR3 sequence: CASSPAMGRGTDTQYF. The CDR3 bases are TGTGCCAGCAGCCCCGCGATGGGCAGGGGCACAGATACGCAGTATTTT.

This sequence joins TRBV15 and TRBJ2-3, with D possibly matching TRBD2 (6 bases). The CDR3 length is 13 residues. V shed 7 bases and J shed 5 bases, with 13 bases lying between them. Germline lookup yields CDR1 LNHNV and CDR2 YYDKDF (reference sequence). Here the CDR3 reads CATKRGDLDTQYF. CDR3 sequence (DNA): TGTGCCACCAAAAGAGGGGACTTAGATACGCAGTATTTT.

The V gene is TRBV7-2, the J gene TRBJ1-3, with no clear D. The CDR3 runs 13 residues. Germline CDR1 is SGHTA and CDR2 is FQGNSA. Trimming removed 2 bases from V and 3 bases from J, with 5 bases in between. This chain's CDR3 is CASSLSFGNTIYF. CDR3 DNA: TGTGCCAGCAGCTTATCTTTTGGAAACACCATATATTTT.

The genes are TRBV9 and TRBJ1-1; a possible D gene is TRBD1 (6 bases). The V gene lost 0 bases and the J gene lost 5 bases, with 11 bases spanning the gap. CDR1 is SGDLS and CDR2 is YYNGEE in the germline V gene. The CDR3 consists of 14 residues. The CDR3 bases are TGTGCCAGCAGCGTAGGAGGCAGGGGAACTGAAGCTTTCTTT. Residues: CASSVGGRGTEAFF. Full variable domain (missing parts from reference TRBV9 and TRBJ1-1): DSGVTQTPKHLITATGQRVTLRCSPRSGDLSVYWYQQSLDQGLQFLIQYYNGEERAKGNILERFSAQQFPDLHSELNLSSLELGDSALYFCASSVGGRGTEAFFGQGTRLTVV.

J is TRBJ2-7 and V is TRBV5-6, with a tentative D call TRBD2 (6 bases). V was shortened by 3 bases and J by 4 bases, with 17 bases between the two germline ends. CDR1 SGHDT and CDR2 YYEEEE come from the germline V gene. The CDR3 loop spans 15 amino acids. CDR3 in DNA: TGTGCCAGCAGCTCCTGGTGGGACTCCGGTTACGAGCAGTACGTC. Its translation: CASSSWWDSGYEQYV.

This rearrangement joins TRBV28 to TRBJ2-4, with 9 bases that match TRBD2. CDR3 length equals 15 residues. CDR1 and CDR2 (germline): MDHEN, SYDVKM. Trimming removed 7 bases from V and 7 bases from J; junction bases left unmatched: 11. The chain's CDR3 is CASTGTSPYGNIQYF. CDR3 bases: TGTGCCAGCACCGGGACTAGCCCGTATGGGAACATTCAGTACTTC.